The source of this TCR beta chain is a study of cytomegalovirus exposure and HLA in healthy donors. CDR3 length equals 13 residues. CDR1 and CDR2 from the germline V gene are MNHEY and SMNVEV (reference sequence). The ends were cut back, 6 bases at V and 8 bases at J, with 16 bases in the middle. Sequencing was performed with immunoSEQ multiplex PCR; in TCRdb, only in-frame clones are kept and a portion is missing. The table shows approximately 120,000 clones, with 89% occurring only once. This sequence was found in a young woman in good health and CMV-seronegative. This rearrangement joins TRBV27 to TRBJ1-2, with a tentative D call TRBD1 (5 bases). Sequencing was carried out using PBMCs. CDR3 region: CASSPGGYFGYTF. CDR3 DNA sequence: TGTGCCAGCAGCCCGGGGGGTTATTTCGGCTACACCTTC.